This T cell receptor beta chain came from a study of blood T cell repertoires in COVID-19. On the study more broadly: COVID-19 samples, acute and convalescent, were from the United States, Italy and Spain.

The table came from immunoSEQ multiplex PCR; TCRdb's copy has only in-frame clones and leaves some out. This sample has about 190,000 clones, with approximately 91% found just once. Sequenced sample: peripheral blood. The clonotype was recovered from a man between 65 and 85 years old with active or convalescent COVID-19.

CDR3 in amino acids: CASIPTGKNYGYTF. Written as DNA, the CDR3 is TGTGCCAGCATCCCGACAGGGAAGAACTATGGCTACACCTTC. V and J are TRBV25-1 and TRBJ1-2, with 7 bases identical to TRBD1. This CDR3 has 14 amino acids. The trim removed 7 bases at V and 2 bases at J, leaving 7 bases unmatched. Germline V lookup: CDR1 MGHDK, CDR2 SYGVNS.